This TCR beta chain appears in the sequencing data of a study of cytotoxic CD8 clonotypes in ibrutinib-treated CLL. The wider study: Recorded responses included about 25 partial and 2 complete; following median about 70 months, roughly 15 stayed remitted and roughly twelve progressed. Findings of the study overall: For progressing versus sustained-remission patients, sampling times were not the same.

With cryopreserved PBMCs as the source, roughly 1.8 micrograms of genomic DNA went to TCR beta libraries. Points on this clone: Its specificity is not known.

The V end lost 0 bases, the J end lost 3 bases, and 13 bases lay between the germline ends. The germline gives CDR1 SGDLS, CDR2 YYNGEE. The CDR3 is made up of 15 amino acids. This table comes from immunoSEQ multiplex PCR, and its TCRdb copy is limited to in-frame clones, with some not included. The sample carries around 250,000 clones, around three quarters recorded once. The chain carries TRBV9 and TRBJ2-7; D is ambiguous. The sequencing here drew on PBMCs, taken after 24 months of ibrutinib treatment. This receptor was identified in a human donor with chronic lymphocytic leukemia. In DNA form, the CDR3 reads TGTGCCAGCAGCGTAGAATCAGGACGGATCTACGAGCAGTACTTC. Translating gives CASSVESGRIYEQYF.